One sample yielded the 18 T cell receptor beta chains listed below, sequenced in a study of shared clonotypes between healthy human individuals. Positively selected for CCR7, the CD45RO-negative cells used as naive CD8 cells excluded terminally differentiated effector memory CD45RA+ cells. Sequenced by immunoSEQ multiplex PCR; TCRdb stores in-frame clones only, minus some. The sample lists about 2 million clones, just under 95% occurring once. The sample comprised naive CD8+ T cells sorted from blood. These receptor sequences come from a man younger than 30 in good health.

The chain links TRBV7-9 to TRBJ2-1, with 9 bases aligning to TRBD2. CDR1 and CDR2 from the germline V gene are SEHNR and FQNEAQ (reference sequence). V lost 5 bases to trimming and J lost 8 bases; unmatched junction nucleotides: 13. The CDR3 is made up of 16 amino acids. The CDR3 sequence: CASSHPWRGGLDEQFF. The CDR3 region has the DNA TGTGCCAGCAGCCATCCCTGGCGGGGGGGGTTGGATGAGCAGTTCTTC.

This chain uses TRBV6-6 with TRBJ2-7; D tentatively reads TRBD1 or TRBD2 (7 bases each). Trimming stripped 6 bases from V and 4 bases from J, with 16 bases between. The CDR3 is made up of 14 amino acids. Germline assignment: CDR1 MNHNY and CDR2 SVGAGI (reference sequence). CDR3 residues: CASRPTGEGYEQYF. CDR3 in DNA: TGTGCCAGCAGGCCCACAGGGGAGGGGTACGAGCAGTACTTC.

The chain combines TRBV6-6 with TRBJ2-3, with D unclear. The V and J ends lost 6 bases and 0 bases respectively, with 13 bases between them. Per the germline V gene, CDR1 is MNHNY and CDR2 is SVGAGI (reference sequence). CDR3 size: 15 residues. DNA for the CDR3: TGTGCCAGCAGCCTAACACTCCCTAGCACAGATACGCAGTATTTT. This encodes CASSLTLPSTDTQYF.

V is TRBV7-2 and J is TRBJ1-5; D is uncertain. CDR1 is SGHTA and CDR2 is FQGNSA in the germline V gene. Deletions cut 5 bases from V and 0 bases from J, with 8 bases between. CDR3 size: 14 residues. CDR3 in amino acids: CASSPDGSNQPQHF. The DNA of the CDR3 is TGTGCCAGCAGCCCCGACGGTAGCAATCAGCCCCAGCATTTT.

The chain is built from TRBV9 and TRBJ2-7, with 10 bases fitting TRBD2. CDR1 is SGDLS, CDR2 YYNGEE, per germline. J lost 6 bases, V lost 2 bases, and 2 bases had no gene match. This CDR3 is built from 13 residues. The CDR3, as DNA: TGTGCCAGCAGCGTCCTAGCGGGAGCCGAGCAGTACTTC. As protein: CASSVLAGAEQYF.

V gene TRBV4-3 combines with J gene TRBJ2-1, with 8 nucleotides matching TRBD2. CDR1 and CDR2 (germline): LGHNA, YSLEER. V gave up 0 bases and J gave up 5 bases; unmatched junction bases: 6. CDR3 length: 16 amino acids. Written as DNA, the CDR3 is TGCGCCAGCAGCCAAGAAGCGGGAGAGGGCAACAATGAGCAGTTCTTC. Translated: CASSQEAGEGNNEQFF.

The CDR3 bases are TGCGCCAGCAGCCGGGGGACAGGGGGCAAAATCTCCTACGAGCAGTACTTC. Translated: CASSRGTGGKISYEQYF. The chain joins TRBV4-1 to TRBJ2-7; 12 bases line up with TRBD1. V dropped 4 bases and J dropped 0; count of bases not matched to a gene: 7. CDR3 length: 17 amino acids. Germline loops: CDR1 MGHRA, CDR2 YSYEKL.

This rearrangement joins TRBV10-2 to TRBJ2-1; 10 nucleotides match TRBD1. Germline V gives CDR1 WSHSY, CDR2 SAAADI. This CDR3 is 15 amino acids long. After removal of 7 bases from V and 8 bases from J, the junction contained 11 bases not matched to a gene. Here the CDR3 DNA reads TGCGCCAGCAAACAGGGACAGGGGCGCGGCGATGAGCAGTTCTTC. This codes for CASKQGQGRGDEQFF.

The chain couples TRBV6-6 to TRBJ2-3, with TRBD2 matching 10 bases. The CDR3 length is 16 residues. Germline assignment: CDR1 MNHNY and CDR2 SVGAGI (reference sequence). The junction had 6 bases not matched to a gene; V was cut back by 2 bases and J by 4 bases. DNA of the CDR3: TGTGCCAGCAGTTACATTCTAGCGGGGGTTGCAGATACGCAGTATTTT. This encodes CASSYILAGVADTQYF.

The rearrangement links TRBV20-1 to TRBJ2-5; D uncertain. V lost 3 bases, J lost 0 bases, and 2 bases lay in between. Germline CDR1 and CDR2: DFQATT and SNEGSKA (reference sequence). This CDR3 has 11 amino acids. Written as DNA, the CDR3 is TGCAGTGCTAGCAACCAAGAGACCCAGTACTTC. Translating gives CSASNQETQYF.

On this clone: At the DNA level, this CDR3 is encoded by other sequences in the same sample as well. The chain couples TRBV27 to TRBJ2-7, with 11 positions matching TRBD1. Germline V CDR1 and CDR2: MNHEY, SMNVEV (reference sequence). The CDR3 runs 14 residues. Trimming removed 5 bases from V and 3 bases from J; junction bases left unmatched: 3. The CDR3, as DNA: TGTGCCAGCAGTCATGGGACAGGGGGCTACGAGCAGTACTTC. Protein: CASSHGTGGYEQYF.

The CDR3 here is CASSLPAGGTGELFF. The CDR3 nucleotides read TGTGCCAGCAGTTTACCGGCGGGGGGCACCGGGGAGCTGTTTTTT. The chain carries TRBV28 and TRBJ2-2, with TRBD2 identical over 8 bases. The CDR3 has 15 amino acids. The germline V gene encodes CDR1 MDHEN and CDR2 SYDVKM. V trimming: 2 bases; J trimming: 4 bases; junction bases outside the gene matches: 3.

The chain combines TRBV7-2 with TRBJ2-7, with unresolved D. V was shortened by 5 bases and J by 7 bases, with 15 bases between the two germline ends. The CDR3 runs 13 residues. The germline CDR1 and CDR2 sequences are SGHTA and FQGNSA. The CDR3, as DNA: TGTGCCAGCAGCACCAGATTAGCCGTGGAGCAGTACTTC. The encoded protein is CASSTRLAVEQYF.

The table lists this clone with a count of one. The J gene is TRBJ2-7, the V gene TRBV7-9; TRBD2 matches at 10 bases. The V segment lost 5 bases and the J segment 0 bases; nucleotides outside the gene matches: 10. The CDR3 covers 17 residues. CDR1 is SEHNR, CDR2 FQNEAQ, per germline (reference sequence). CDR3 nucleotides: TGTGCCAGCAGCCCCGGGAGCGGGGGGGCCCACTCCTACGAGCAGTACTTC. Translating gives CASSPGSGGAHSYEQYF. The complete variable domain, with remaining parts taken from reference TRBV7-9 and TRBJ2-7, reads DTGVSQNPRHKITKRGQNVTFRCDPISEHNRLYWYRQTLGQGPEFLTYFQNEAQLEKSRLLSDRFSAERPKGSFSTLEIQRTEQGDSAMYLCASSPGSGGAHSYEQYFGPGTRLTVT.

The chain uses TRBV7-8 and TRBJ1-5; TRBD1 matches at 9 bases. CDR3 size: 15 residues. The trim removed 5 bases at V and 6 bases at J, leaving 8 bases unmatched. Germline assignment: CDR1 SGHVS and CDR2 FQNEAQ. CDR3: CASSLTGGRSQPQHF. CDR3 DNA: TGTGCCAGCAGCCTGACAGGGGGGCGTAGTCAGCCCCAGCATTTT.

The CDR3 sequence is CASSLPNGLAHYNEQFF. The CDR3 DNA reads TGTGCCAGCAGCCTGCCGAACGGACTAGCCCACTACAATGAGCAGTTCTTC. The rearrangement joins TRBV28 to TRBJ2-1; 8 bases line up with TRBD2. Per germline, CDR1 MDHEN and CDR2 SYDVKM. The CDR3 is 17 residues long. V shed 6 bases and J 3 bases; nucleotides not matched to a gene: 13.

The J gene is TRBJ1-2, the V gene TRBV5-6; 7 bases agree with TRBD1. The CDR3 spans 13 residues. Trimming took 0 bases from V and 8 from J; bases not matched to a gene: 4. Germline V lookup: CDR1 SGHDT, CDR2 YYEEEE. Written as DNA, the CDR3 is TGTGCCAGCAGCTTGGGAGGGGGCAGAGGCTACACCTTC. Translating it yields CASSLGGGRGYTF.

The chain links TRBV29-1 to TRBJ1-2, with TRBD1 matching over 8 bases. The CDR3 runs to 12 residues. V shed 3 bases, J shed 8 bases, and the junction held 5 bases outside the gene matches. Germline CDR1 reads SQVTM; CDR2 reads ANQGSEA. DNA of the CDR3: TGCAGCGTTGAGGGACAGGCAGAGGGCTACACCTTC. Translation: CSVEGQAEGYTF.